The 2 T cell receptor beta chains below all came from one sample that was sequenced in a study of cytomegalovirus exposure and HLA in healthy donors. PCR used 60 Vbeta primers and 13 Jbeta primers. Libraries were prepared by immunoSEQ multiplex PCR; TCRdb keeps only in-frame clonotypes and omits some of them. Among some 130,000 clones, about 72% were seen once, and the ten largest hold 1.5%. Sequenced sample: PBMCs. The receptors shown here come from a female donor in good health and CMV-seronegative.

The rearrangement joins TRBV18 to TRBJ2-1; 8 positions agree with TRBD2. V shed 0 bases, J shed 0 bases, and the junction held 7 bases outside the gene matches. The CDR3 has 18 amino acids. Germline V gene lookup returns CDR1 KGHSH and CDR2 LQKENI. CDR3 sequence reads: CASSPPVGLGPSYNEQFF. The CDR3 coding sequence is TGTGCCAGCTCACCACCGGTGGGACTAGGTCCCTCCTACAATGAGCAGTTCTTC. The variable domain in full, completed from reference TRBV18 and TRBJ2-1, reads NAGVMQNPRHLVRRRGQEARLRCSPMKGHSHVYWYRQLPEEGLKFMVYLQKENIIDESGMPKERFSAEFPKEGPSILRIQQVVRGDSAAYFCASSPPVGLGPSYNEQFFGPGTRLTVL.

In its sample, this clone was seen a few times. The V gene is TRBV29-1, the J gene TRBJ2-1; D is perhaps TRBD1 (5 bases). The CDR3 sequence is 13 residues long. Germline-derived CDR1 and CDR2 are SQVTM and ANQGSEA. V was clipped by 2 bases and J by 4 bases, with 9 bases between them. This CDR3 is CSVEQNRYNEQFF. The CDR3 DNA follows: TGCAGCGTTGAACAGAACAGGTACAATGAGCAGTTCTTC.